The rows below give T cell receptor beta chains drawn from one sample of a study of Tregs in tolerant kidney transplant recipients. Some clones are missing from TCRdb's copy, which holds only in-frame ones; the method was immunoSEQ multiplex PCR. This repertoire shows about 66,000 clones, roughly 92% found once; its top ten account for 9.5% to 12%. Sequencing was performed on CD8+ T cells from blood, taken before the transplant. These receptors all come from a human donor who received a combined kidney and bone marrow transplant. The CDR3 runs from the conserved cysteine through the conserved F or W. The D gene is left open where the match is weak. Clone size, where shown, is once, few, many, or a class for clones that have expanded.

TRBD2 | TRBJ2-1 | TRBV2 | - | TGTGCCAGCAGTGGGACTAGCGGGGCGCCTTACAATGAGCAGTTCTTC | CASSGTSGAPYNEQFF
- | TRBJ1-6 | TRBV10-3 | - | TGTGCCATCAACGGGGGGGAGAGTAATAATTCCCCCCTCCACTTT | CAINGGESNNSPLHF
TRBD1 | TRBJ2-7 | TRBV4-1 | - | TGCGCCAGCAGCCTCAGGGGGATTGGCTCCTACGAGCAGTACTTC | CASSLRGIGSYEQYF
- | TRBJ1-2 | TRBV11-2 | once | TGTGCCAGCAGCTTAGTATCCGGGGACTATGGCTACACCTTC | CASSLVSGDYGYTF
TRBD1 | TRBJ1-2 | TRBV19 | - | TGTGCCAGTAGACAGGACAGGGAAGTCAACTATGGCTACACCTTC | CASRQDREVNYGYTF
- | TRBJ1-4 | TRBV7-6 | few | TGTGCCAGCAGCTTGGTCGGGGAGATCGATGAAAAACTGTTTTTT | CASSLVGEIDEKLFF
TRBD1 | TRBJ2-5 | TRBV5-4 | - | TGTGCCAGCAGCTTGTTGGGACAGCAAGAGACCCAGTACTTC | CASSLLGQQETQYF
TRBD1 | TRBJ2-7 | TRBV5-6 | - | TGTGCCAGCAGTCGGGACAGCTACGAGCAGTACTTC | CASSRDSYEQYF
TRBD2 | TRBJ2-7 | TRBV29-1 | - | TGCAGCGTTGAAGTAAACGGGGGGGTTTGGCAGTACTTC | CSVEVNGGVWQYF
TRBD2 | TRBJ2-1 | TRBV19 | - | TGTGCCAGTAGTATAGTACCTAGCGGATCCGGGGGCAATGAGCAGTTCTTC | CASSIVPSGSGGNEQFF
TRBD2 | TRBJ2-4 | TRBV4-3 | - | TGCGCCAGCAGCCCTTCTTTAGCGGGTTCCCAAAACATTCAGTACTTC | CASSPSLAGSQNIQYF
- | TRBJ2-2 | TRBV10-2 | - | TGCGCCAGCAGTGAGTCGACAACCCGAGATGGCGGGGAGCTGTTTTTT | CASSESTTRDGGELFF
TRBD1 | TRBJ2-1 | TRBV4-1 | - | TGCGCCAGCAGCCAAGGACAGGGGGCGGGGGAGCAGTTCTTC | CASSQGQGAGEQFF
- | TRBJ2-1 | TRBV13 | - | TGTGCCAGCAGCTGGGCAGGGGTCCAAACCTCCTACAATGAGCAGTTCTTC | CASSWAGVQTSYNEQFF
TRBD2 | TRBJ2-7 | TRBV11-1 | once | TGTGCCAGCAGCCTAGCGGGGGGAAGTTACGAGCAGTACTTC | CASSLAGGSYEQYF
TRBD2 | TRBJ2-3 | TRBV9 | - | TGTGCCAGCAGCAACAGCGGGAGAAGGTATGCGCAGTATTTT | CASSNSGRRYAQYF
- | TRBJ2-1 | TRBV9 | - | TGTGCCAGCAGCGCCGGCTCCTACAATGAGCAGTTCTTC | CASSAGSYNEQFF
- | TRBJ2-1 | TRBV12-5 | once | TGTGCTAGTGGTTTGGGGGTAGGGAGCTCCTACAATGAGCAGTTCTTC | CASGLGVGSSYNEQFF
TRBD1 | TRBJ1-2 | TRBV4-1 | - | TGCGCCAGCAGCCAAGGACAGGGAGTTGGGTATGGCTACACCTTC | CASSQGQGVGYGYTF
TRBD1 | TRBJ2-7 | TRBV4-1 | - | TGCGCCAGCAGCCAAGTTTCAGGGGGCTACGAGCAGTACTTC | CASSQVSGGYEQYF
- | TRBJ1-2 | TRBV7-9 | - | TGTGCCAGCAGGTACGCAGGGCTAGATGGCTACACCTTC | CASRYAGLDGYTF
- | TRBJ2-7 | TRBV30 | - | TGTGCCTGGGGGTGGAGGTACGAGCAGTACTTC | CAWGWRYEQYF
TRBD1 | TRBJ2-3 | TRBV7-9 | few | TGTGCCAGCAGCTGGGGGACAGGGAGGGCAGATACGCAGTATTTT | CASSWGTGRADTQYF
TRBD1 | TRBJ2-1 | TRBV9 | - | TGTGCCAGCAGTACCCCGGTGGGACAGGGGGGGGATGAGCAGTTCTTC | CASSTPVGQGGDEQFF
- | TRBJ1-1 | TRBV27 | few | TGTGCCAGCAGTCCCTCGGTCGGACAGTTGAACACTGAAGCTTTCTTT | CASSPSVGQLNTEAFF
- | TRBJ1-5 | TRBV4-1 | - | TGCGCCAGCAGCCAAGATATACAGGGCAATCAGCCCCAGCATTTT | CASSQDIQGNQPQHF
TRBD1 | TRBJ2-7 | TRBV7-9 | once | TGTGCCAGCAGCCCCGGACAGGACCCCTACGAGCAGTACTTC | CASSPGQDPYEQYF
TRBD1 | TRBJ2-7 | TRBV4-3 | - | TGCGCCAGCAGCCAAGGCCCCGACAGGGATACCTACGAGCAGTACTTC | CASSQGPDRDTYEQYF
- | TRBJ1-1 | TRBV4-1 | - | TGCGCCAGCAGCCAAAAGAGGCCAGGGGTTTACAACATGAACACTGAAGCTTTCTTT | CASSQKRPGVYNMNTEAFF